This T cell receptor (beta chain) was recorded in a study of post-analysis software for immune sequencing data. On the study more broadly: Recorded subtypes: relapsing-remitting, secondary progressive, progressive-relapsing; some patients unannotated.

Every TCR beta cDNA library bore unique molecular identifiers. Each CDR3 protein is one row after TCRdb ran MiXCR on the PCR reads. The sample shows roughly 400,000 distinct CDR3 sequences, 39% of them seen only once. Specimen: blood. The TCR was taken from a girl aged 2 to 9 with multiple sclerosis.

The CDR3 coding sequence is TGCAGCGTTGATATTTGGCCCTCTATTGCGGACTATGGCTACACCTTC. It encodes CSVDIWPSIADYGYTF. The chain employs TRBV29-1 and TRBJ1-2, with D unresolved. Germline CDR1 SQVTM, CDR2 ANQGSEA. Trimming removed 3 bases from V and 3 bases from J, with 20 bases in between. The CDR3 has 16 residues.